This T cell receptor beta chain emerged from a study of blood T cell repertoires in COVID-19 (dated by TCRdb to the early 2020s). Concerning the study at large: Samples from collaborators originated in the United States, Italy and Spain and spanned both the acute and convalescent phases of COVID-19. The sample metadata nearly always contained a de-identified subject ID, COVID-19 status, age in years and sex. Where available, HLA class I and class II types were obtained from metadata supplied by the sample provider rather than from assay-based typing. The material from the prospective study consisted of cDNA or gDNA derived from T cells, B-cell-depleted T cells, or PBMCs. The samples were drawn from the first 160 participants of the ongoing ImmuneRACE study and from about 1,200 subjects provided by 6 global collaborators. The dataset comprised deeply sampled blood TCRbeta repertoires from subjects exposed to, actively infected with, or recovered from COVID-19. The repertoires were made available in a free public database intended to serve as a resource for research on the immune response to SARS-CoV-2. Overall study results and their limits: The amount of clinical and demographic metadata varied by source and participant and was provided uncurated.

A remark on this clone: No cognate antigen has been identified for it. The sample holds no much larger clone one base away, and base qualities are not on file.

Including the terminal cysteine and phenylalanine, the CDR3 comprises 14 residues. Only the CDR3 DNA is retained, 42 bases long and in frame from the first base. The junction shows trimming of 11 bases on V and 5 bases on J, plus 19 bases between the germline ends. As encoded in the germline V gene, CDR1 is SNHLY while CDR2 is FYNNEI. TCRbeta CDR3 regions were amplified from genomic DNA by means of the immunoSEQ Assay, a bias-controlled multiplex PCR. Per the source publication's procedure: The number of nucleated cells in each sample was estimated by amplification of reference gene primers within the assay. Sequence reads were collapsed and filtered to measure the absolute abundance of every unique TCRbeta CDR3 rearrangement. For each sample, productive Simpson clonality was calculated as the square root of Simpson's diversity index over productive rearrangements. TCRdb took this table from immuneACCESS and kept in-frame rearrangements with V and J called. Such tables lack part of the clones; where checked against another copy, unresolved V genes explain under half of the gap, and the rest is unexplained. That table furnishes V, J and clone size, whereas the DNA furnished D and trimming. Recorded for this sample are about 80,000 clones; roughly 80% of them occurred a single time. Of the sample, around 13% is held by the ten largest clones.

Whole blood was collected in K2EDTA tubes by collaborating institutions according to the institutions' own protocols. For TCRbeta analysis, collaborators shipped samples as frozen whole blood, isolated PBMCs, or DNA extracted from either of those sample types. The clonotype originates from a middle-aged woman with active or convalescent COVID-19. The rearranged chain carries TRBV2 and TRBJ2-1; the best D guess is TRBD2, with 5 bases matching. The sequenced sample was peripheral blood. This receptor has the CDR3 CAGNRGAGNNEQFF. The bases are TGTGCCGGAAACCGGGGTGCTGGGAACAATGAGCAGTTCTTC.